The T cell receptor beta chain described here comes from a study of cytomegalovirus exposure and HLA in healthy donors. The CDR3 contains 18 residues. V shed 5 bases, J shed 0 bases, and the junction held 10 bases outside the gene matches. CDR1 and CDR2 from the germline V gene are MGHDK and SYGVNS. There were likely unrecorded immune exposures, though donors were nominally healthy when sampled. The PCR ran on 60 Vbeta and 13 Jbeta primers. Repertoires were generated with immunoSEQ multiplex PCR, while TCRdb's copy carries only in-frame clones and drops some. The data show about 120,000 clones, about 80% seen once.

The receptor's source is a woman in her 40s in good health and CMV-seropositive. V usage is TRBV25-1 and J usage is TRBJ2-6; 7 nucleotides match TRBD2. Sequencing used PBMCs. The CDR3 spells CASSQEKGGISGANVLTF. The CDR3 DNA is TGTGCCAGCAGTCAGGAGAAGGGAGGGATCTCTGGGGCCAACGTCCTGACTTTC. The full variable domain, rest sourced from reference TRBV25-1 and TRBJ2-6, is EADIYQTPRYLVIGTGKKITLECSQTMGHDKMYWYQQDPGMELHLIHYSYGVNSTEKGDLSSESTVSRIRTEHFPLTLESARPSHTSQYLCASSQEKGGISGANVLTFGAGSRLTVL.